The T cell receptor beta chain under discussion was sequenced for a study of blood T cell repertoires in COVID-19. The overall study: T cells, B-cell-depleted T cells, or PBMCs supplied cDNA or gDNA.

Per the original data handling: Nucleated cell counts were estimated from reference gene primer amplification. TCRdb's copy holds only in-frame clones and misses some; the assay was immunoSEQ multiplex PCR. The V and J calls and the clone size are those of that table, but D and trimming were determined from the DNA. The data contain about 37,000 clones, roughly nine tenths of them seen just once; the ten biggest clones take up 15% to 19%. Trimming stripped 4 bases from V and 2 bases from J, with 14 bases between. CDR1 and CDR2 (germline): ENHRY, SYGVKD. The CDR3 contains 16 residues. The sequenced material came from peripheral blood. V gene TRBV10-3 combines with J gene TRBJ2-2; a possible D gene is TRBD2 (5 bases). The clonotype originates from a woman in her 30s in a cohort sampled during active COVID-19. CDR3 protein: CAISGGLALNTGELFF. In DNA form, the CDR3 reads TGTGCCATCAGTGGAGGGCTAGCCCTTAACACCGGGGAGCTGTTTTTT.